The clone carrying this T cell receptor beta chain showed up just once. Its antigen is undetermined. Unique molecular identifiers were present in the TCR beta cDNA libraries. From around 0.96 to 9.9 million T cells, 400,000 to 600,000 cDNA molecules were obtained. A single record per CDR3 protein comes from TCRdb applying MiXCR to the PCR reads. The data show around 200,000 distinct CDR3 sequences, with approximately 28% seen just once and less than 4% held by the top ten. Germline V gene data show CDR1 as SEHNR and CDR2 as FQNEAQ (reference sequence). This CDR3 has 12 amino acids. The record originates from a study of post-analysis software for immune sequencing data. Across the study: The disease courses spanned relapsing-remitting, secondary progressive and progressive-relapsing forms of multiple sclerosis.

Study conclusions and caveats: Five or six TRBV segments, TRBV5-6, TRBV5-1 and TRBV20-1 among them, were found more frequent in patients than controls. Among multiple sclerosis patients, normalized Chao1 diversity was significantly below that of controls. F measure clustering grouped samples strongly by preparation batch.

J is TRBJ2-5 and V is TRBV7-9; 7 bases are a match to TRBD1. The J call is in doubt because the DNA end fits TRBJ2-7 better. Sequenced input: blood. The receptor comes from a girl aged 2 to 17 with multiple sclerosis. Written as DNA, the CDR3 is TGTGCCAGCAGCCCCGACAGGGTCGAGCAGTACTTC. It codes for CASSPDRVEQYF.